This T cell receptor (beta chain) stems from a study of vaccination and CD4 T cells after COVID-19. Overall study context: A CEFX pool, an HIV-1 Nef pool, or no peptide went to control cultures.

Researchers used the Oncomine TCR Beta short-read assay to sequence DNA from cultured CD4+ T cells. TCRdb reprocessed the PCR reads with MiXCR, giving one entry per CDR3 protein. The sample records 4,000 to 5,500 distinct CDR3 sequences, around 40% being singletons. Treatment here: roughly 10-day PBMC culture with coronavirus spike peptide pools or control peptides (ViraFEST assay). This clonotype came up a few times. Its matching antigen is unknown. The sequence derives from a human donor who had recovered from COVID-19. Material for sequencing was CD4+ T cells from blood, cultured in vitro.

DNA for the CDR3: TGTGCCATCAGTGATTGGGAGGGGTTCTCCTACGAGCAGTACTTC. It codes for CAISDWEGFSYEQYF. The chain uses TRBV10-3 and TRBJ2-1; 7 bases align to TRBD2. The closer fit of TRBJ2-7 to the DNA end suggests the J call may be wrong. This CDR3 is built from 15 residues. Germline-derived CDR1 and CDR2 are ENHRY and SYGVKD.